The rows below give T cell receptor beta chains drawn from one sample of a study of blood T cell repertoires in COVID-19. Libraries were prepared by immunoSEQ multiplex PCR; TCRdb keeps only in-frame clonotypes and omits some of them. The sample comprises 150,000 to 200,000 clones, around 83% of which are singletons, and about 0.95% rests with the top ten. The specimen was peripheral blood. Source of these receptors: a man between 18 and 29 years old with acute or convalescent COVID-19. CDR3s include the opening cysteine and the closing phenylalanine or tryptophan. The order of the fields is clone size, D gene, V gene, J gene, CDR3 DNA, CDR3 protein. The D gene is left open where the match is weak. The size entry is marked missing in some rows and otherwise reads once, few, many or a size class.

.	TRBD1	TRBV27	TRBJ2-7	TGTGCCAGCAGTGGTACCGGGACAGGGGCTTGGCACGAGCAGTACTTC	CASSGTGTGAWHEQYF
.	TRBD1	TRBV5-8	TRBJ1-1	TGTGCCAGCAGCTTGCAGGGACAGGAGGCGGAAGCTTTCTTT	CASSLQGQEAEAFF
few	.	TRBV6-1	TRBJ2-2	TGTGCCAGCAGTAGGGACGACACGGGGGCCGGGGAGCTGTTTTTT	CASSRDDTGAGELFF
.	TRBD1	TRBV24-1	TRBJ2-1	TGTGCCACCAGTGACCCGGGACAGGGGGATCACAATGAGCAGTTCTTC	CATSDPGQGDHNEQFF
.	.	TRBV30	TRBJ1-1	TGTGCCTGGGGATTACAGGCGAACACTGAAGCTTTCTTT	CAWGLQANTEAFF
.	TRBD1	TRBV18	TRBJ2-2	TGTGCCAGCTCCCGCAACGAAGAGATGACAGGGTTCGCCGGGGAGCTGTTTTTT	CASSRNEEMTGFAGELFF
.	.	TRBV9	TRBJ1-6	TGTGCCAGCAGCGCTCGACAGGCTAATTCACCCCTCCACTTT	CASSARQANSPLHF
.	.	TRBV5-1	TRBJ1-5	TGCGCCAGCAGCTTGGGCGGCTCGAGCAATCAGCCCCAGCATTTT	CASSLGGSSNQPQHF
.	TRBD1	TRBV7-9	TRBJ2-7	TGTGCCAGCAGCTGGGGACAGGACTCCTACGAGCAGTACTTC	CASSWGQDSYEQYF
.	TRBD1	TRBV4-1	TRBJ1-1	TGCGCCAGCAGCCAACAGGGGGTGAGAACTGAAGCTTTCTTT	CASSQQGVRTEAFF
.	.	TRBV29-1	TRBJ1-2	TGCAGCGTTGAGACCCGTGGGGCAGACATTGGCTACACCTTC	CSVETRGADIGYTF
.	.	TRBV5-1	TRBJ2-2	TGCGCCAGCAGCTCGACAGGGAGGGGGGAGCTGTTTTTT	CASSSTGRGELFF
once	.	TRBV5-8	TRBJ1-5	TGTGCCAGCAGCTTGGTACTGCGGGGGCAGCCCCAGCATTTT	CASSLVLRGQPQHF
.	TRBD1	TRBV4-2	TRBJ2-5	TGTGCCAGCAGCCTTGGGACAGGGGACTGGGAGACCCAGTACTTC	CASSLGTGDWETQYF
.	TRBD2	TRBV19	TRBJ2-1	TGTGCCAGTAGTATAGGGGGACTAGGTTCCTACAATGAGCAGTTCTTC	CASSIGGLGSYNEQFF
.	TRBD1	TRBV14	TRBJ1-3	TGTGCCAGCAGCCAAGGTGGGACAGCTTACTCTGGAAACACCATATATTTT	CASSQGGTAYSGNTIYF
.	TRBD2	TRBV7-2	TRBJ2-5	TGTGCCAGCAGCCCCGGGGGGGGCCAAGAGACCCAGTACTTC	CASSPGGGQETQYF
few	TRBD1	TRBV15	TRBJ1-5	TGTGCCACCAGCAGAGAAGGGGGTACAGGGGAACAGCCCCAGCATTTT	CATSREGGTGEQPQHF
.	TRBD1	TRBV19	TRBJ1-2	TGTGCCAGTAGCCGTGACAGGGGGCTAAAAAGCTCTAACTATGGCTACACCTTC	CASSRDRGLKSSNYGYTF
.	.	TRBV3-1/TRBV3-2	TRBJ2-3	TGTGCCAGCAGTTCGACGGGGGATACGCAGTATTTT	CASSSTGDTQYF
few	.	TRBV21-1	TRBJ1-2	TGTGCCAGCAGCACCGGGGGGTGGGTAGATGGCTACACCTTC	CASSTGGWVDGYTF
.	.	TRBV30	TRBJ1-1	TGTGCCTGGAGTCTCCAGTTGAACACTGAAGCTTTCTTT	CAWSLQLNTEAFF
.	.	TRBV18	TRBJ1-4	TGTGCCAGCTCACCTACGGGGTCAGCAACTAATGAAAAACTGTTTTTT	CASSPTGSATNEKLFF
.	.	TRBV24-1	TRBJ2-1	TGTGCCACCAGTGGAGGCCTTGAGCAGTTCTTC	CATSGGLEQFF
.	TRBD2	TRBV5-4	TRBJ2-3	TGTGCCAGCAGCAAGGGACTAGCGGGGGGCGAGGATACGCAGTATTTT	CASSKGLAGGEDTQYF
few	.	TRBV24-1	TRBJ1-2	TGTGCCACCAGTGGTGACAGTAACTATGGCTACACCTTC	CATSGDSNYGYTF
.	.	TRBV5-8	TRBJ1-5	TGTGCCAGCAGCTTGGAGTTCACAGGGAGTAGCAATCAGCCCCAGCATTTT	CASSLEFTGSSNQPQHF
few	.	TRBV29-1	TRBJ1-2	TGCAGCGTTGACTCGGGGGGACATGGCTACACCTTC	CSVDSGGHGYTF
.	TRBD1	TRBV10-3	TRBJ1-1	TGTGCCATCAGAGGGGGCCCGAACACTGAAGCTTTCTTT	CAIRGGPNTEAFF
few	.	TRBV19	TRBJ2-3	TGTGCCAGTAGTATAGATGTAGGGGGTTTCACAGATACGCAGTATTTT	CASSIDVGGFTDTQYF
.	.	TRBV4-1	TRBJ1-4	TGCGCCAGCAGCCAACAACAGGGAAAGCAAAAACTGTTTTTT	CASSQQQGKQKLFF
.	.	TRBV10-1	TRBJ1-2	TGCGCCAGCAGCGGGTACTATGGCTACACCTTC	CASSGYYGYTF
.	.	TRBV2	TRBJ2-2	TGTGCCAGCAGGGCAGAGAACACCGGGGAGCTGTTTTTT	CASRAENTGELFF
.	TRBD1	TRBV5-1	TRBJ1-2	TGCGCCAGCAGCCCCACCGGGACAGGGAACTATGGCTACACCTTC	CASSPTGTGNYGYTF
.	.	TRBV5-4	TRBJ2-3	TGTGCCAGCAGCCAAACTACAGATACGCAGTATTTT	CASSQTTDTQYF
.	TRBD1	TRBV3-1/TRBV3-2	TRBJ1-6	TGTGCCAGCAGTAACACAGGGGGGAGGTCACCCCTCCACTTT	CASSNTGGRSPLHF
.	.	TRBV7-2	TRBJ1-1	TGTGCCAGCAGCTACATGAACACTGAAGCTTTCTTT	CASSYMNTEAFF
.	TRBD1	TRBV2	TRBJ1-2	TGTGCCAGCAGTCAGGGGGGTAATGGCTACACCTTC	CASSQGGNGYTF
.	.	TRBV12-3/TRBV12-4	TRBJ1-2	TGTGCCAGCACAGGGGTAGGGAACTATGGCTACACCTTC	CASTGVGNYGYTF
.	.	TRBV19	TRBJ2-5	TGTGCCAGTATTGGCGGCTCCGGGGAGACCCAGTACTTC	CASIGGSGETQYF
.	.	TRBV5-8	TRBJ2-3	TGTGCCAGCAGCCGAGGGCAAGACACAGATACGCAGTATTTT	CASSRGQDTDTQYF
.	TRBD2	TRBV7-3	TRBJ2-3	TGTGCCAGCAGTCAAAGCGGGGGGGCTGCAGATACGCAGTATTTT	CASSQSGGAADTQYF
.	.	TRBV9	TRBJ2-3	TGTGCCAGCAGCGTAGGAACGGTGGATACGCAGTATTTT	CASSVGTVDTQYF
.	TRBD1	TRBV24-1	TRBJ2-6	TGTGCCACCAGTGATACCGGGACAGCCCTACCTGGGGCCAACGTCCTGACTTTC	CATSDTGTALPGANVLTF
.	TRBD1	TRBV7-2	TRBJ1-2	TGTGCCAGCAGCTTAGCTTCCGGACAGGGACGGAATGGCTACACCTTC	CASSLASGQGRNGYTF